The 30 T cell receptor beta chains below all came from one sample that was sequenced in a study of T cells in localized non-small cell lung cancer. Method: immunoSEQ multiplex PCR; TCRdb's copy keeps in-frame clones and lacks some. Here the sample spans approximately 2,800 clones, approximately 23% being singletons. The material was normal lung tissue next to the tumor, obtained before any cancer treatment. These receptors all come from a woman between 35 and 70 years old with stage I lung adenocarcinoma.

This chain connects TRBV5-1 to TRBJ2-6; 9 nucleotides match TRBD1. Germline loops: CDR1 SGHRS, CDR2 YFSETQ. This CDR3 contains 15 residues. With V trimmed by 10 bases and J by 1 base, 6 bases remained unmatched. The CDR3 is CASGQGQSGANVLTF. DNA of the CDR3: TGCGCCTCGGGACAGGGCCAATCTGGGGCCAACGTCCTGACTTTC. Variable domain in full (rest from reference TRBV5-1 and TRBJ2-6): KAGVTQTPRYLIKTRGQQVTLSCSPISGHRSVSWYQQTPGQGLQFLFEYFSETQRNKGNFPGRFSGRQFSNSRSEMNVSTLELGDSALYLCASGQGQSGANVLTFGAGSRLTVL.

The chain links TRBV15 to TRBJ2-7; TRBD1 matches 7 bases. Per germline, CDR1 LNHNV and CDR2 YYDKDF (reference sequence). V gave up 0 bases and J gave up 3 bases; unmatched junction bases: 11. The CDR3 loop spans 17 amino acids. CDR3 in DNA: TGTGCCACCAGCAGAGATCTCCACAGGGGCGGATTCTACGAGCAGTACTTC. This gives the protein CATSRDLHRGGFYEQYF.

Only a few counts were recorded for this clone. The rearrangement links TRBV18 to TRBJ2-3; the D is unclear. CDR1 and CDR2 from the germline V gene are KGHSH and LQKENI. Trimming stripped 5 bases from V and 2 bases from J, with 11 bases between. This CDR3 contains 14 residues. For the CDR3, the DNA is TGTGCCAGCTCATTACGGACGGACACAGATACGCAGTATTTT. This sequence encodes CASSLRTDTDTQYF.

The CDR3 here is CASSPSGKAGELFF. The CDR3 DNA is TGTGCCAGCAGCCCCAGCGGGAAGGCCGGGGAGCTGTTTTTT. The rearrangement uses TRBV9 and TRBJ2-2; 7 nucleotides match TRBD2. This CDR3 has 14 amino acids. The V and J ends lost 4 bases and 6 bases, in that order; junction bases with no gene match: 6. Per germline, CDR1 SGDLS and CDR2 YYNGEE. Combining the CDR3 with reference TRBV9 and TRBJ2-2 gives the whole variable domain DSGVTQTPKHLITATGQRVTLRCSPRSGDLSVYWYQQSLDQGLQFLIQYYNGEERAKGNILERFSAQQFPDLHSELNLSSLELGDSALYFCASSPSGKAGELFFGEGSRLTVL.

This clone was detected only a few times. The rearrangement joins TRBV7-7 to TRBJ2-2; TRBD1 or TRBD2 may be the D gene (5 bases each). V was trimmed by 5 bases and J by 5 bases, leaving 12 bases between them. CDR3 length: 14 amino acids. Germline CDR1 and CDR2: SSHAT and FNYEAQ (reference sequence). Here the CDR3 reads CASSLGTGTGELFF. The CDR3 nucleotides read TGTGCCAGCAGCCTCGGGACGGGGACCGGGGAGCTGTTTTTT.

V gene TRBV6-8 combines with J gene TRBJ1-1, with D perhaps TRBD1 (5 bases). With 6 bases removed from V and 3 bases from J, the gap between germline ends came to 14 bases. This CDR3 is 14 amino acids long. Germline assignment: CDR1 MNHGY and CDR2 SAAAGT. The CDR3 sequence is CASRIQARDTEAFF. The CDR3 DNA is TGTGCCAGCAGAATACAGGCCCGCGACACTGAAGCTTTCTTT.

The gene calls are TRBV19 and TRBJ1-5, with 9 bases identical to TRBD1. Trimming cost V 4 bases and J 9 bases; bases outside gene matches: 13. CDR3 size: 16 residues. Germline V gene sequence: CDR1 LNHDA, CDR2 SQIVND (reference sequence). The CDR3 protein is CASSTLRTGASRPQHF. In DNA form, the CDR3 reads TGTGCCAGTAGTACCCTCCGGACAGGGGCCTCTCGGCCCCAGCATTTT.

The chain joins TRBV6-8 to TRBJ1-5; D is possibly TRBD1 (5 bases). The germline gives CDR1 MNHGY, CDR2 SAAAGT. The CDR3 runs to 13 residues. The V and J ends lost 10 bases and 0 bases respectively, with 10 bases between them. CDR3 bases: TGTGCCACCAGGACACATAGCAATCAGCCCCAGCATTTT. Translation: CATRTHSNQPQHF.

Only a few counts were recorded for this clone. The rearrangement links TRBV11-3 to TRBJ1-2; 9 bases align to TRBD1. J gave up 8 bases and V 5 bases, and 9 bases lay outside the gene matches. Germline V gene lookup returns CDR1 SGHNT and CDR2 YENEEA. The CDR3 contains 14 residues. DNA of the CDR3: TGTGCCAGCAGCCCGGGACAGGGACGTGGGGGCTACACCTTC. It is translated as CASSPGQGRGGYTF.

On this clone: Mismatch with germline at one junction end may stem from a read error. The chain recombines TRBV11-3 with TRBJ2-5, with 9 bases lining up with TRBD2. The germline gives CDR1 SGHNT, CDR2 YENEEA. The CDR3 contains 15 residues. The CDR3 nucleotides are TGTGCTAGCAGCTTAGGGACTAGCAAAGGAGAGACCCAGTACTTC. Its translation is CASSLGTSKGETQYF.

In this sample, this clone turned up a few times. V gene TRBV6-8 combines with J gene TRBJ2-5; 10 nucleotides line up with TRBD1. Germline V lookup: CDR1 MNHGY, CDR2 SAAAGT. The CDR3 spans 15 residues. Germline trimming cut 4 bases from V and 5 bases from J; bases unmatched to any gene: 7. CDR3 in DNA: TGTGCCAGCAGTTCACGGGACAGGGGCACGGAGACCCAGTACTTC. Translation gives CASSSRDRGTETQYF.

This clone has more than one count but fewer than ten. The chain is built from TRBV6-8 and TRBJ1-1, with D possibly being TRBD1 (5 bases). The CDR3 is made up of 15 amino acids. V shed 7 bases and J shed 3 bases, with 18 bases lying between them. CDR1 and CDR2 (germline): MNHGY, SAAAGT. CDR3 sequence (DNA): TGTGCCAGCACCCTCGGGACCCTCCCTGACACTGAAGCTTTCTTT. It is translated as CASTLGTLPDTEAFF.

By sample share, this clone is medium-sized (0.01 to 0.1%). The chain couples TRBV29-1 to TRBJ2-7; weak D call: TRBD2 (5 bases). The CDR3 covers 12 residues. V lost 4 bases to trimming and J lost 7 bases, with 14 bases between them. The germline V gene has CDR1 SQVTM and CDR2 ANQGSEA. The CDR3 DNA reads as TGCAGCGTTGGCGAGGTCCCGGGAGAGCAGTACTTC. Protein sequence: CSVGEVPGEQYF.

J is TRBJ2-5 and V is TRBV14; TRBD2 matches at 10 bases. The CDR3 length is 18 residues. The V gene end was trimmed by 0 bases and the J gene end by 4 bases; junction bases not matched to a gene: 11. CDR1 is SGHDN and CDR2 is FVKESK in the germline V gene. CDR3 in DNA: TGTGCCAGCAGCCAAGAATCCCAGCGGGAGGGCCGAGGAGAGACCCAGTACTTC. Amino acid sequence: CASSQESQREGRGETQYF. Supplemented by reference TRBV14 and TRBJ2-5, the full variable domain reads EAGVTQFPSHSVIEKGQTVTLRCDPISGHDNLYWYRRVMGKEIKFLLHFVKESKQDESGMPNNRFLAERTGGTYSTLKVQPAELEDSGVYFCASSQESQREGRGETQYFGPGTRLLVL.

The V call is TRBV6-8, the J call TRBJ1-1, with D possibly matching TRBD1 (5 bases). This CDR3 comprises 15 residues. Trimming took 7 bases from V and 0 from J, leaving 15 bases between them. Germline values: CDR1 MNHGY, CDR2 SAAAGT. The CDR3 DNA is TGTGCCAGCACTACGGGGCCCTTGATGAACACTGAAGCTTTCTTT. This sequence encodes CASTTGPLMNTEAFF.

The table lists this clone with a few counts. The V call is TRBV11-3, the J call TRBJ1-1, with D perhaps matching TRBD1 (6 bases). Germline V gene sequence: CDR1 SGHNT, CDR2 YENEEA. The CDR3 has 15 amino acids. Deletions cut 4 bases from V and 3 bases from J, with 15 bases between. The DNA for the CDR3 is TGTGCCAGCAGCTCCGCTGCCAGGGGCCACACTGAAGCTTTCTTT. Translated: CASSSAARGHTEAFF.

This clone was recorded a few times. The gene calls are TRBV11-3 and TRBJ1-4, with D possibly TRBD1 on 6 matching bases. The CDR3 totals 15 residues. The V end lost 1 base, the J end lost 3 bases, and 9 bases lay between the germline ends. Germline V gene sequence: CDR1 SGHNT, CDR2 YENEEA. The chain's CDR3 is CASSLVGGPNEKLFF. For the CDR3, the DNA is TGTGCCAGCAGCTTAGTCGGGGGGCCTAATGAAAAACTGTTTTTT.

This clone was seen a handful of times. One end of the junction varies from germline; a read error may be responsible. This rearrangement joins TRBV9 to TRBJ2-7; D is unclear. CDR1 SGDLS and CDR2 YYNGEE come from the germline V gene. This CDR3 contains 13 residues. CDR3 sequence (DNA): TGTGCCAGCAGCGTAGCCCCCTCCGACGAGCAGTACTTC. This sequence encodes CASSVAPSDEQYF. Full variable domain (remainder filled in from reference TRBV9 and TRBJ2-7): DSGVTQTPKHLITATGQRVTLRCSPRSGDLSVYWYQQSLDQGLQFLIQYYNGEERAKGNILERFSAQQFPDLHSELNLSSLELGDSALYFCASSVAPSDEQYFGPGTRLTVT.

The CDR3 DNA reads as TGTGCCAGCAATAAGGGATCGAGAGGGGGCTATCGGGGCTACACCTTC. As protein: CASNKGSRGGYRGYTF. V gene TRBV28 combines with J gene TRBJ1-2; TRBD1 matches at 7 bases. The CDR3 spans 16 residues. V gave up 7 bases and J gave up 8 bases; unmatched junction bases: 19. Germline V lookup: CDR1 MDHEN, CDR2 SYDVKM.

By sample fraction, this clone is medium-sized. This chain joins TRBV11-3 and TRBJ2-1; D tentatively reads TRBD1 or TRBD2 (5 bases each). Germline assignment: CDR1 SGHNT and CDR2 YENEEA. CDR3 size: 14 residues. Trimming cost V 6 bases and J 5 bases, with 14 bases left between them. CDR3 nucleotide sequence: TGTGCCAGCAGACTCGAGGGGTCGAACAATGAGCAGTTCTTC. This codes for CASRLEGSNNEQFF.

This clone has a handful of counts. The chain employs TRBV9 and TRBJ2-2; 8 bases are a match to TRBD1. Germline CDR1 and CDR2: SGDLS and YYNGEE. V was clipped by 2 bases and J by 0 bases; unmatched bases: 3. The CDR3 spans 16 residues. DNA of the CDR3: TGTGCCAGCAGCGTCACAGGGGGGACGAACACCGGGGAGCTGTTTTTT. Its translation is CASSVTGGTNTGELFF. Variable domain in full (rest from reference TRBV9 and TRBJ2-2): DSGVTQTPKHLITATGQRVTLRCSPRSGDLSVYWYQQSLDQGLQFLIQYYNGEERAKGNILERFSAQQFPDLHSELNLSSLELGDSALYFCASSVTGGTNTGELFFGEGSRLTVL.

By proportion, this clone is medium-sized. The V and J genes are TRBV11-3 and TRBJ2-1; D gene unclear. V lost 1 base and J 4 bases, leaving 11 bases between the germline ends. CDR3 size: 15 residues. Looked up from germline, CDR1 is SGHNT and CDR2 is YENEEA. Here the CDR3 reads CASSLVAVSYNEQFF. CDR3 in DNA: TGTGCCAGCAGCTTAGTCGCAGTGTCTTACAATGAGCAGTTCTTC.

This clone was detected a few times. The genes are TRBV28 and TRBJ2-6; tentative D call: TRBD2 (6 bases). Germline CDR1 MDHEN, CDR2 SYDVKM. V was shortened by 6 bases and J by 4 bases, with 13 bases between the two germline ends. The CDR3 contains 15 residues. As DNA, the CDR3 is TGTGCCAGCAGACCAGGGACTTCGGGGGCCAACGTCCTGACTTTC. Its translation: CASRPGTSGANVLTF.

The V and J genes are TRBV19 and TRBJ1-2; 8 bases match TRBD1. The V gene's germline CDR1 is LNHDA and CDR2 SQIVND (reference sequence). Trimming at V came to 6 bases and at J to 8 bases, leaving 14 bases not matched to a gene. The CDR3 extends over 15 amino acids. The CDR3 here is CASSPRTGIVGGYTF. CDR3 bases: TGTGCCAGTAGCCCGAGGACAGGGATAGTAGGGGGCTACACCTTC.

This clone has only a few counts. The chain joins TRBV11-3 to TRBJ2-7; 8 bases are shared with TRBD2. This CDR3 has 15 amino acids. Germline loops: CDR1 SGHNT, CDR2 YENEEA. Trimming at V came to 5 bases and at J to 6 bases, leaving 12 bases not matched to a gene. The CDR3 sequence: CASSARAGEALEQYF. The DNA for the CDR3 is TGTGCCAGCAGCGCCAGAGCGGGAGAGGCGCTCGAGCAGTACTTC.

This clone was seen a handful of times. The rearrangement uses TRBV28 and TRBJ1-4, with 8 positions matching TRBD1. Germline V gene data show CDR1 as MDHEN and CDR2 as SYDVKM. J gave up 4 bases and V 5 bases, and 9 bases lay outside the gene matches. The CDR3 length is 16 residues. The CDR3 loop is CASSGQGAAFNEKLFF. CDR3 coding DNA: TGTGCCAGCAGTGGACAGGGAGCTGCCTTTAATGAAAAACTGTTTTTT.

This clone was recorded a few times. V is TRBV6-8 and J is TRBJ2-3; 8 bases align to TRBD2. The ends lost 9 bases at V and 2 bases at J; junction bases unmatched: 10. CDR3 size: 15 residues. The germline gives CDR1 MNHGY, CDR2 SAAAGT. The CDR3 here is CASGDPGGITDTQYF. The CDR3 DNA is TGTGCCAGTGGGGATCCGGGAGGGATCACAGATACGCAGTATTTT.

V and J are TRBV11-3 and TRBJ1-4; possible D gene TRBD1, 6 bases. Trimming took off 1 base at V and 7 bases at J, with 10 bases between the two ends. The CDR3 is 14 residues long. The germline gives CDR1 SGHNT, CDR2 YENEEA. The CDR3 nucleotides read TGTGCCAGCAGCTTAGGCAGGGGCACTGAAAAACTGTTTTTT. Translation gives CASSLGRGTEKLFF.

V is TRBV29-1 and J is TRBJ1-4; TRBD1 aligns across 9 bases. The V gene's germline CDR1 is SQVTM and CDR2 ANQGSEA. The ends lost 6 bases at V and 6 bases at J; junction bases unmatched: 5. The CDR3 runs 13 residues. In DNA, the CDR3 is TGCAGCGTCGCCGGGACAGGGTATGAAAAACTGTTTTTT. It codes for CSVAGTGYEKLFF.

This clone was seen a handful of times. The rearrangement links TRBV11-3 to TRBJ2-1, with 11 bases identical to TRBD2. Trimming removed 6 bases from V and 9 bases from J; junction bases left unmatched: 13. There are 16 residues in the CDR3. Per germline, CDR1 SGHNT and CDR2 YENEEA. DNA of the CDR3: TGTGCCAGCAGTCCTCGGACTAGCGGGCCCTCCTTTGAGCAGTTCTTC. Translating it yields CASSPRTSGPSFEQFF.